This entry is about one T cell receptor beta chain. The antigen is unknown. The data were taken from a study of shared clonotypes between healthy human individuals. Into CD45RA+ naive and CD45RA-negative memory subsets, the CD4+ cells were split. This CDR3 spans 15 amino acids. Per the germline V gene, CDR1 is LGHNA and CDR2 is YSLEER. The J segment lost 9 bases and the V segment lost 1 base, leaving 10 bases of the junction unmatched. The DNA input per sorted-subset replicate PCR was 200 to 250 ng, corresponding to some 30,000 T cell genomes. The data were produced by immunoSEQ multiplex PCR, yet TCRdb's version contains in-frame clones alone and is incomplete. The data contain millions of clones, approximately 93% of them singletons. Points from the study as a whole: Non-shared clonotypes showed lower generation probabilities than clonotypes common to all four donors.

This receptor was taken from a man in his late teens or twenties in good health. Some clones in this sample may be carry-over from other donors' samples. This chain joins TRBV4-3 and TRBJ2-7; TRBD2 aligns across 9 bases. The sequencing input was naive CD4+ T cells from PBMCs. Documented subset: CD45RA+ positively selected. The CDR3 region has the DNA TGCGCCAGCAGCCAAGGGACTAGCGAAATTAACCGGCAGTACTTC. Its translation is CASSQGTSEINRQYF.